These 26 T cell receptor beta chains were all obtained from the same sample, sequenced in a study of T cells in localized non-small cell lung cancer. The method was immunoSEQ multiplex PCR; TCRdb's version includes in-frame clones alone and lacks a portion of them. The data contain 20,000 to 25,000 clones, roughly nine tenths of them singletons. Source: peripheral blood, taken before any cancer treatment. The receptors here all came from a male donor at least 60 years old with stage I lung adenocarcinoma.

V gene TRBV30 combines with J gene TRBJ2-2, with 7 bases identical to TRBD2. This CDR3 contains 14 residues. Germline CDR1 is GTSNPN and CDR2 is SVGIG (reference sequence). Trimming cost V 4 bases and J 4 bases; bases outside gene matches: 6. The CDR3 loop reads CAWNWGGSTGELFF. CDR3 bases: TGTGCCTGGAACTGGGGGGGGAGCACCGGGGAGCTGTTTTTT.

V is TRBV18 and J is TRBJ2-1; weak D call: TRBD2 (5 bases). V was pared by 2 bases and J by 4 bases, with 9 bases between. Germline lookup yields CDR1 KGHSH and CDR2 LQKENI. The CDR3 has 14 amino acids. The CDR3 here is CASSPDYLYNEQFF. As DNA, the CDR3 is TGTGCCAGCTCACCAGACTACTTATACAATGAGCAGTTCTTC.

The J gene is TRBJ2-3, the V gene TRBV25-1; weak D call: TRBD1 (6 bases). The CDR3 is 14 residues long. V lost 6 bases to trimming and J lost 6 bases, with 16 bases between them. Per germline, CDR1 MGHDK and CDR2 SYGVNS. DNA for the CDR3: TGTGCCAGCAGCCCCCAGGGGATGACTGATACGCAGTATTTT. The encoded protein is CASSPQGMTDTQYF.

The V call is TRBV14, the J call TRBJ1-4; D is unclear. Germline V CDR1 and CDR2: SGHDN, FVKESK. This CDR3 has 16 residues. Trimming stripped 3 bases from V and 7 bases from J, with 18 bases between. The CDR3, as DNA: TGTGCCAGCAGCCAGGCTAACGGCCCCCGGGGTGAAAAACTGTTTTTT. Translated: CASSQANGPRGEKLFF.

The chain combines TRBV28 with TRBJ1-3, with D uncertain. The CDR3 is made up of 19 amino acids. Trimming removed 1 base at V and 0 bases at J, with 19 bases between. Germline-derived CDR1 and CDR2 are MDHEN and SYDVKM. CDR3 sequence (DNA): TGTGCCAGCAGTTTATCCTTTACTGACATCTATAACTCTGGAAACACCATATATTTT. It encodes CASSLSFTDIYNSGNTIYF.

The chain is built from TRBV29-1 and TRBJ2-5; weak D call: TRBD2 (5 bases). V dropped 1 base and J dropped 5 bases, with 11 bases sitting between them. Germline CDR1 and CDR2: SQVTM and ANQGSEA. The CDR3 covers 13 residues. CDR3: CSVEGGEWETQYF. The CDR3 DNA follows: TGCAGCGTTGAAGGGGGAGAGTGGGAGACCCAGTACTTC.

As DNA, the CDR3 is TGTGCCAGCAGCTTAGGGGGCGGGGTCCCAGAGACCCAGTACTTC. This gives the protein CASSLGGGVPETQYF. The rearrangement links TRBV7-3 to TRBJ2-5, with D tentatively TRBD1 or TRBD2 (6 bases each). CDR3 length: 15 amino acids. The ends were cut back, 2 bases at V and 4 bases at J, with 14 bases in the middle. The V gene's germline CDR1 is SGHTA and CDR2 FQGTGA.

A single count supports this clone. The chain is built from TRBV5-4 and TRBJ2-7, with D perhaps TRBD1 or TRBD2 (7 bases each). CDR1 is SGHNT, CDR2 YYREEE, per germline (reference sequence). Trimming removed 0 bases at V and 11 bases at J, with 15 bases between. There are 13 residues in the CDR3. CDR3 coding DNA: TGTGCCAGCAGCTTGGAGGGGGCGACTAGCAAGTACTTC. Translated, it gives CASSLEGATSKYF.

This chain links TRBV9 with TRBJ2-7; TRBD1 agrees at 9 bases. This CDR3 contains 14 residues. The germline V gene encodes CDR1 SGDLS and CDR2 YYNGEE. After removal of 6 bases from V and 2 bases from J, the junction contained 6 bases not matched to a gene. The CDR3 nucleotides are TGTGCCAGCAACAAAGGGACAGGGACCTACGAGCAGTACTTC. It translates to CASNKGTGTYEQYF.

CDR3 in amino acids: CASSQEEINYGYTF. The CDR3 DNA reads TGCGCCAGCAGCCAAGAGGAAATTAACTATGGCTACACCTTC. The chain is built from TRBV4-1 and TRBJ1-2; D not resolved. This CDR3 spans 14 amino acids. Germline V gives CDR1 MGHRA, CDR2 YSYEKL. Trimming took 0 bases from V and 1 from J, leaving 6 bases between them.

CDR3 in DNA: TGTGCCTGTCGGTCTGGGGCCAACGTCCTGACTTTC. It yields the protein CACRSGANVLTF. J is TRBJ2-6 and V is TRBV30; no clear D gene. With 6 bases removed from V and 1 base from J, the gap between germline ends came to 4 bases. The germline gives CDR1 GTSNPN, CDR2 SVGIG (reference sequence). This CDR3 comprises 12 residues.

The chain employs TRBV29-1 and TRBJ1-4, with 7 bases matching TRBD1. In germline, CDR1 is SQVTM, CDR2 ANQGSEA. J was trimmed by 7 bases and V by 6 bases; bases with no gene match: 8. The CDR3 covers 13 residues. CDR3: CSVAGGGSEKLFF. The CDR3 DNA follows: TGCAGCGTAGCAGGGGGGGGTTCTGAAAAACTGTTTTTT.

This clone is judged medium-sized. CDR3 coding DNA: TGCGCCAGCAGTGAGGCCGGGACTGTCTACAATGAGCAGTTCTTC. Amino acid sequence: CASSEAGTVYNEQFF. The V gene is TRBV10-1, the J gene TRBJ2-1; possible D gene TRBD2, 6 bases. V lost 2 bases to trimming and J lost 3 bases, with 11 bases between them. The germline gives CDR1 WNHNN, CDR2 SYGVQD (reference sequence). The CDR3 has 15 residues.

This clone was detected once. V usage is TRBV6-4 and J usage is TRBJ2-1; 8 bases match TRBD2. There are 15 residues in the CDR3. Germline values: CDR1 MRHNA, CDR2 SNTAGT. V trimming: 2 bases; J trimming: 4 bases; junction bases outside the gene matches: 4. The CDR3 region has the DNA TGTGCCAGCAGTGACGACAGCGGGGGATACAATGAGCAGTTCTTC. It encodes CASSDDSGGYNEQFF.

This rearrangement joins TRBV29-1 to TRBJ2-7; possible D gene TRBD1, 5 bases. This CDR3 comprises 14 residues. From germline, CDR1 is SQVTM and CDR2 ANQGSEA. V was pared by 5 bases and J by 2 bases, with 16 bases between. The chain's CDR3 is CSVWTDSPTYEQYF. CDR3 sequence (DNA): TGCAGCGTTTGGACCGACAGCCCCACCTACGAGCAGTACTTC.

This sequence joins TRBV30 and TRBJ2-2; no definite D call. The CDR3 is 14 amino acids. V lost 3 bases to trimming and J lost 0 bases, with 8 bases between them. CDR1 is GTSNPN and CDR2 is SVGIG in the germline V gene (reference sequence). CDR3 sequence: CAWRGGPNTGELFF. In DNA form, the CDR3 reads TGTGCCTGGAGGGGTGGACCGAACACCGGGGAGCTGTTTTTT.

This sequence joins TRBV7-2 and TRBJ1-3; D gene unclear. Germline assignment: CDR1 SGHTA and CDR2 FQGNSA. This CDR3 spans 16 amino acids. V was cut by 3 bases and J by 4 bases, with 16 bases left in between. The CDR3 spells CASSFSGPLEGNTIYF. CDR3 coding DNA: TGTGCCAGCAGCTTCTCCGGACCGCTGGAAGGAAACACCATATATTTT. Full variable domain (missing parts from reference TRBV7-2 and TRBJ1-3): GAGVSQSPSNKVTEKGKDVELRCDPISGHTALYWYRQSLGQGLEFLIYFQGNSAPDKSGLPSDRFSAERTGGSVSTLTIQRTQQEDSAVYLCASSFSGPLEGNTIYFGEGSWLTVV.

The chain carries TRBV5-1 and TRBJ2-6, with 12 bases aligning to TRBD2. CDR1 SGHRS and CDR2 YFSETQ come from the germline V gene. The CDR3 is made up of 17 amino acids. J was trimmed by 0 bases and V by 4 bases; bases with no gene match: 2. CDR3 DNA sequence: TGCGCCAGCAGCCCACTAGCGGGAGGCTCTGGGGCCAACGTCCTGACTTTC. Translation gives CASSPLAGGSGANVLTF.

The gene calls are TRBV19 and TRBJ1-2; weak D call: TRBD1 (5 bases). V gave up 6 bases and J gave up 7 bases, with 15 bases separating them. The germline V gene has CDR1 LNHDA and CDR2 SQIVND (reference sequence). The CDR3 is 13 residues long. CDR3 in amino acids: CASRQDLEGGYTF. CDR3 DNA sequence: TGTGCCAGTAGACAGGACCTAGAGGGTGGCTACACCTTC.

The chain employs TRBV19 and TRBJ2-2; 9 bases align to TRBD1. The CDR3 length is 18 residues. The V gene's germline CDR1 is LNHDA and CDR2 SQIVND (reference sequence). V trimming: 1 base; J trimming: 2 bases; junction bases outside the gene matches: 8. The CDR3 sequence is CASSIADRTGDNTGELFF. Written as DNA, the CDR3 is TGTGCCAGTAGTATAGCCGACAGGACAGGGGACAACACCGGGGAGCTGTTTTTT.

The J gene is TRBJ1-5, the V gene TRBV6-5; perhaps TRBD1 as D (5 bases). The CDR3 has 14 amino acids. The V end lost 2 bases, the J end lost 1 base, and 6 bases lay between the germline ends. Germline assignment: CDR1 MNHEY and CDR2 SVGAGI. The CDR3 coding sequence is TGTGCCAGCAGTTACGGGGGAAGCAATCAGCCCCAGCATTTT. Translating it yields CASSYGGSNQPQHF.

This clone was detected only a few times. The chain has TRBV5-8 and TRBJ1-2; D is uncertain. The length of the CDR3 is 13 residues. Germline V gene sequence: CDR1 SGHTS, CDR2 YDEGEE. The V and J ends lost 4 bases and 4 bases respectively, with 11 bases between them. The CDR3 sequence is CASSRLNSYGYTF. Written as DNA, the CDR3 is TGTGCCAGCAGCCGACTCAATAGCTATGGCTACACCTTC.

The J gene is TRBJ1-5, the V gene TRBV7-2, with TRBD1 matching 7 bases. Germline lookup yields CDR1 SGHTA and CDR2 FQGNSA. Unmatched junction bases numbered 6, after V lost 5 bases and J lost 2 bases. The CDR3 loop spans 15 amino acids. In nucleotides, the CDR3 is TGTGCCAGCAGCGGTACAGGGGATGGCAATCAGCCCCAGCATTTT. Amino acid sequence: CASSGTGDGNQPQHF.

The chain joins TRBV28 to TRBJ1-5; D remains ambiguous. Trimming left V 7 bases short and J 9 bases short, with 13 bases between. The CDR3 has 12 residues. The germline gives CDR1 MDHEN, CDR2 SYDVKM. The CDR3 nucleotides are TGTGCCAGCATGTCGGGAGCAAGGCCCCAGCATTTT. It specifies CASMSGARPQHF.

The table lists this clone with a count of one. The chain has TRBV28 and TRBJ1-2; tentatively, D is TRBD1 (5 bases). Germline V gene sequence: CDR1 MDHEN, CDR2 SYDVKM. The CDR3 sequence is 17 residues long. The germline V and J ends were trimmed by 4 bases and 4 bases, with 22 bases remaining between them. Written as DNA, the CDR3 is TGTGCCAGCAGTTCACAGGCGGACCACCGCGATGGCTATGGCTACACCTTC. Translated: CASSSQADHRDGYGYTF.

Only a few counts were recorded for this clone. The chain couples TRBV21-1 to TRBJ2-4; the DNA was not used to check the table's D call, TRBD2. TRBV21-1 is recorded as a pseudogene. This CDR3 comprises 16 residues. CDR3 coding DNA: TGTGCCAGCATCTCCGGAGCCCAACATTTCCCGAACATTCAGTACTTC. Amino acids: CASISGAQHFPNIQYF.